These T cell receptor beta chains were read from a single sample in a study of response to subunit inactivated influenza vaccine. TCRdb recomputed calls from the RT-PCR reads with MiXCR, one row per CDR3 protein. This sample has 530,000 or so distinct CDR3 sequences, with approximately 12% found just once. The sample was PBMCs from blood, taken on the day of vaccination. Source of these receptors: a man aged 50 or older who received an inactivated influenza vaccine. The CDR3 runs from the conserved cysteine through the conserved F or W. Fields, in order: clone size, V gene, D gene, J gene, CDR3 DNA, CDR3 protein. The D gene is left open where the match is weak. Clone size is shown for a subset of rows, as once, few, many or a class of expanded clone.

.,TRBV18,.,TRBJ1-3,TGTGCCAGCTCACCACTGGCCGAAGGAAACACCATATATTTT,CASSPLAEGNTIYF
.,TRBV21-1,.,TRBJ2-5,TGTGCCAGCGCCCGGTTTAGCGAGAACGGGGAGACCCAGTACTTC,CASARFSENGETQYF
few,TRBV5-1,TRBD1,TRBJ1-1,TGCGCCAGCAGCTCACCACAGGGGACTGAAGCTTTCTTT,CASSSPQGTEAFF
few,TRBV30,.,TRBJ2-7,TGTGCCTGCCAAAACGCGGGCGGAAGCTCCTACGAGCAGTACTTC,CACQNAGGSSYEQYF
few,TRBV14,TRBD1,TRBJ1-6,TGTGCCAGCAGCCCACGACAGGGGGGCGGTTCACCCCTCCACTTT,CASSPRQGGGSPLHF
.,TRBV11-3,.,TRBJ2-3,TGTGCCAGCAGCTTAGGAGGAGGGTTGGGGACGCAGTATTTT,CASSLGGGLGTQYF
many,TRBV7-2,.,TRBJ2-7,TGTGCCAGCAGCTTAGCAGTAAGCTCCTACGAGCAGTACTTC,CASSLAVSSYEQYF
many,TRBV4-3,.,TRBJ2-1,TGCGCCAGCAGCCAAACAGGGTATCAGGAGCAGTTCTTC,CASSQTGYQEQFF
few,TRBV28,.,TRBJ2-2,TGTGCCAGCAGTGGAGGGGGCACCGGGGAGCTGTTTTTT,CASSGGGTGELFF
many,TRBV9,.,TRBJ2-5,TGTGCCAGCAGCGTAGGGGAGTCGGGATGGGAGACCCAGTACTTC,CASSVGESGWETQYF
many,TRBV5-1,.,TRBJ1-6,TGCGCCAGCAGCTTGGCCGGCCCGGAGAATTCACCCCTCCACTTT,CASSLAGPENSPLHF
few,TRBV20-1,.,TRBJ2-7,TGCAGTGCTCCCTCCGCGGCAGGGTCCTACGAGCAGTACTTC,CSAPSAAGSYEQYF
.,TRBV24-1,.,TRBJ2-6,TGTGCCACCAGTGATCCGGGCTCTGGGGCCAACGTCCTGACTTTC,CATSDPGSGANVLTF
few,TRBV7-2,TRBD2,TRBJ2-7,TGTGCCAGCAGCTTAGAATTGGGACTAGTCCACGAGCAGTACTTC,CASSLELGLVHEQYF
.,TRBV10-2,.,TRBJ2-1,TGCGCCAGCAGGACTATTTTTGATGAGCAGTTCTTC,CASRTIFDEQFF
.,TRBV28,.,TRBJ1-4,TGTGCCAGCAGTTTGTGGCGAACTAATGAAAAACTGTTTTTT,CASSLWRTNEKLFF
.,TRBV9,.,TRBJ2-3,TGTGCCAGCAGCCCTCTAGACCTATTTAGCACAGATACGCAGTATTTT,CASSPLDLFSTDTQYF
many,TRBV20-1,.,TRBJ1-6,TGCAGTGCTAGTCCGGACACTGATTCACCCCTCCACTTT,CSASPDTDSPLHF
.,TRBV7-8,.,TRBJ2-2,TGTGCCAGCAGCTTTCTATGGGCCACCGGGGAGCTGTTTTTT,CASSFLWATGELFF
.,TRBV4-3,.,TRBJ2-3,TGCGCCAGCAGCCATGATGACGTAAGAGATACGCAGTATTTT,CASSHDDVRDTQYF
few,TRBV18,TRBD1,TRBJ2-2,TGTGCCAGCTCACCGGAAGGACAGGGAAATACCGGGGAGCTGTTTTTT,CASSPEGQGNTGELFF
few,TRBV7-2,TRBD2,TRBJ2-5,TGTGCCAGCAGCCCTAGCGGGAGTTATAGGGAGACCCAGTACTTC,CASSPSGSYRETQYF
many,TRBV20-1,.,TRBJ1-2,TGCAGTGCTAGGAGGGGATTTTTTTATGGCTACACCTTC,CSARRGFFYGYTF
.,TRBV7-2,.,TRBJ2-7,TGTGCCAGCAGCTTAAACAGGGCAATAACCTACGAGCAGTACTTC,CASSLNRAITYEQYF
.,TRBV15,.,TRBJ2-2,TGTGTCACAATCGATCGCCGCATGACGGGTTTAGGGGAGCTGTATTTT,CVTIDRRMTGLGELYF
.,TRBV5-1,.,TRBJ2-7,TGCGCCAGCAGCCGGGCTGGTTGGGGCTCCTACGAGCAGTACTTC,CASSRAGWGSYEQYF
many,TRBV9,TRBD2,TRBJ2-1,TGTGCCAGCAGCGTAGAACTAGCGGGGGGGTTCTACAATGAGCAGTTCTTC,CASSVELAGGFYNEQFF
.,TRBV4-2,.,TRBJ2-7,TGTGCCAGCAGCCAAGAAGGACAGCTCCTCTCCTACGAGCAGTACTTC,CASSQEGQLLSYEQYF
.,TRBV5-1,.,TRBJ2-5,TGCGCCAGCAGCCCTCAACGGCTCCAAGAGACCCAGTACTTC,CASSPQRLQETQYF
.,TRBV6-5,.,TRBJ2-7,TGTGCCAGCAGTTACTCGACCGGGGTCTACGAGCAGTACTTC,CASSYSTGVYEQYF
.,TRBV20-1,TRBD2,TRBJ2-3,TGCTGTGCTAGAGATCGTCTAGCGGGAGCCACAGATACGCAGTATTTT,CCARDRLAGATDTQYF
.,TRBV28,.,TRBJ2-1,TGTGCCAGCACTCGGGGGCTAGCGGTTTCCTACAATGAGCAGTTCTTC,CASTRGLAVSYNEQFF
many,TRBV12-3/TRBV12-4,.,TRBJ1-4,TGTGCCAGCAGTTTCGTACAGGGAAGGGGAAGTGAAAAACTGTTTTTT,CASSFVQGRGSEKLFF
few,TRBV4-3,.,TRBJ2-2,TGCGCCAGCAGCCAAGAGAGGGACTTCTTAGGGGAGCTGTTTTTT,CASSQERDFLGELFF
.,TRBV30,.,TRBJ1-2,TGTGCCTGGCTGGCCTGGGACGCGGGGATCGGTGTCGGCTACACCTTC,CAWLAWDAGIGVGYTF
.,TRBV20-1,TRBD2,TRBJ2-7,TGCAGTGCTATACCGACTAGCGGGGGGCGGGAGCAGTACTTC,CSAIPTSGGREQYF
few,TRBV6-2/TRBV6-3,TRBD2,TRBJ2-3,TGTGCCAGCAGTTACCCGTCGGCGGGAGGCCCCCGGAGCACAGATACGCAGTATTTT,CASSYPSAGGPRSTDTQYF
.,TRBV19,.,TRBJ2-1,TGTGCCAGTAGTATCTGGACTTCCTCACACAATGAGCAGTTCTTC,CASSIWTSSHNEQFF
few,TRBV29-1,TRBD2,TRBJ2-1,TGCAGCGTATCGCCGGGACTAAGCTCCTACAATGAGCAGTTCTTC,CSVSPGLSSYNEQFF
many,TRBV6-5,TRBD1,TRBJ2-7,TGTGCCAGCAGTTACACTACCGGGACAGGGAACTACGAGCAGTACTTC,CASSYTTGTGNYEQYF